This T cell receptor (beta chain) is from a study of vaccination and CD4 T cells after COVID-19. The treatment is: roughly 11-day PBMC culture with coronavirus spike peptide pools or control peptides (ViraFEST assay). The Oncomine TCR Beta short-read assay sequenced DNA from cultured CD4+ T cells. TCRdb recomputed calls from the PCR reads with MiXCR, one row per CDR3 protein. The table has fewer than 12,000 distinct CDR3 sequences, roughly 31% seen once. This clonotype is classed as medium-sized. The antigen is unknown. The sequence was collected from a human donor who had recovered from COVID-19. The material sequenced was CD4+ T cells from blood, cultured in vitro.

As DNA, the CDR3 is TGTGCCACCAGTGATCCCTCGGACAGGGCACATGGCTACACCTTC. Protein product: CATSDPSDRAHGYTF. This sequence joins TRBV24-1 and TRBJ1-2; 8 nucleotides line up with TRBD1. The length of the CDR3 is 15 residues. Germline lookup yields CDR1 KGHDR and CDR2 SFDVKD. V was pared by 3 bases and J by 6 bases, with 8 bases of the junction left unmatched.